This T cell receptor (beta chain) originates from a study of T cell repertoires in cytomegalovirus infection. Study context: Carrying CMV and the relevant HLA type showed in public TCR beta signatures. Overall study results and limits: Individuals carrying CMV plus the relevant HLA were identified by cumulative frequency of public TCR beta families. CMV-specific TCR beta clonotypes restricted by HLA-C dominated the ex vivo response.

Regarding this clonotype: Its antigen is unidentified.

With 5 bases removed from V and 0 bases from J, the gap between germline ends came to 7 bases. The length of the CDR3 is 13 residues. Germline values: CDR1 MRHNA, CDR2 SNTAGT. Via MiXCR, TCRdb re-called the reads, giving one row per CDR3 protein. The sample carries about 130,000 distinct CDR3 sequences, roughly 32% recorded once. The chain carries TRBV6-4 and TRBJ1-1, with no clear D. Specimen: CD8+ T cells from cultured PBMCs, collected from culture after CMV antigen stimulation. The receptor was derived from a human donor in good health (CMV status not recorded). Some clones in this sample may be carry-over from other donors' samples. The CDR3: CASSSELNTEAFF. As DNA, the CDR3 is TGTGCCAGCAGTTCAGAGCTGAACACTGAAGCTTTCTTT.